The table lists the clone carrying this TCR beta chain with a count of one. Data came from immunoSEQ multiplex PCR; TCRdb stores just in-frame clones and leaves some out. The sample holds 100,000 or so clones, around 85% seen once. The data are from a study of blood T cell repertoires in COVID-19. CDR3 length: 13 amino acids. J was trimmed by 3 bases and V by 5 bases; bases with no gene match: 2. Germline V gene data show CDR1 as SGHAT and CDR2 as FQNNGV. This TCR came from a woman between 70 and 85 years old with active or convalescent COVID-19. This chain joins TRBV11-2 and TRBJ2-7, with 9 positions matching TRBD2. Sequencing used peripheral blood. The CDR3 DNA follows: TGTGCCAGCAGCCGGACTAGCGACTACGAGCAGTACTTC. Protein sequence: CASSRTSDYEQYF.